This entry lists 13 T cell receptor beta chains sequenced from one sample in a study of CD8 T cells in ankylosing spondylitis. TCRdb analysed the 5' RACE reads with MiXCR anew, one entry per CDR3 protein. The sample has around 130,000 distinct CDR3 sequences; approximately 14% are singletons. The sequencing input was blood, either unsorted or a sorted T cell fraction (not recorded which). All receptors come from a female donor with ankylosing spondylitis or in good health (not recorded which).

This clonotype was seen at least ten times. One end of the junction does not line up with germline, which may come from a read error. This CDR3 reads CASSDSPGPIF. In DNA, the CDR3 is TGTGCCAGCAGTGACTCGCCGGGGCCCATTTTT. The chain employs TRBV6-4 and TRBJ1-5, with D possibly matching TRBD1 (5 bases). There are 11 residues in the CDR3. Germline V gives CDR1 MRHNA, CDR2 SNTAGT.

This clonotype was seen a handful of times. J is TRBJ2-7 and V is TRBV5-1; 7 nucleotides match TRBD2. The V gene end was trimmed by 4 bases and the J gene end by 1 base; junction bases not matched to a gene: 8. Germline CDR1 SGHRS, CDR2 YFSETQ. The CDR3 consists of 15 residues. CDR3 sequence: CASSPMRELSYEQYF. In DNA, the CDR3 is TGCGCCAGCAGCCCAATGCGGGAGCTTTCCTACGAGCAGTACTTC.

This clonotype was seen at least ten times. The genes are TRBV12-3 or TRBV12-4 and TRBJ2-3, with D perhaps matching TRBD2 (6 bases). V was cut by 8 bases and J by 2 bases, with 20 bases left in between. CDR3 length: 16 amino acids. CDR3 in amino acids: CASAYFLGGNTDTQYF. The DNA of the CDR3 is TGTGCCAGCGCGTATTTTTTGGGGGGAAACACAGATACGCAGTATTTT.

The chain recombines TRBV5-6 with TRBJ1-1; 9 bases are a match to TRBD1. Germline CDR1 is SGHDT and CDR2 is YYEEEE. This CDR3 is built from 17 residues. Trimming at V came to 3 bases and at J to 0 bases, leaving 9 bases not matched to a gene. The CDR3 nucleotides are TGTGCCAGCAGCTCGGACAGGGGCCCTGGTATGAACACTGAAGCTTTCTTT. Protein product: CASSSDRGPGMNTEAFF. Filled out from reference TRBV5-6 and TRBJ1-1, the complete variable domain reads DAGVTQSPTHLIKTRGQQVTLRCSPKSGHDTVSWYQQALGQGPQFIFQYYEEEERQRGNFPDRFSGHQFPNYSSELNVNALLLGDSALYLCASSSDRGPGMNTEAFFGQGTRLTVV.

This clonotype turned up a few times. The chain uses TRBV7-3 and TRBJ2-6; no clear D. CDR1 is SGHTA and CDR2 is FQGTGA in the germline V gene. Trimming stripped 4 bases from V and 2 bases from J, with 9 bases between. The CDR3 contains 15 residues. CDR3 amino acids: CASSYNHPGANVLTF. The CDR3, as DNA: TGTGCCAGCAGCTACAATCATCCTGGGGCCAACGTCCTGACTTTC.

The chain is built from TRBV5-1 and TRBJ2-6; perhaps TRBD1 as D (5 bases). The germline gives CDR1 SGHRS, CDR2 YFSETQ. Trimming left V 4 bases short and J 13 bases short, with 21 bases between. The CDR3 length is 15 residues. CDR3 DNA sequence: TGCGCCAGCAGCCAGTTAGGGGCAGCTCAGGTGGTCCTGACTTTC. Protein: CASSQLGAAQVVLTF. Full variable domain (missing parts from reference TRBV5-1 and TRBJ2-6): KAGVTQTPRYLIKTRGQQVTLSCSPISGHRSVSWYQQTPGQGLQFLFEYFSETQRNKGNFPGRFSGRQFSNSRSEMNVSTLELGDSALYLCASSQLGAAQVVLTFGAGSRLTVL.

This clonotype turned up a few times. The rearrangement joins TRBV5-8 to TRBJ2-5; a weak D match, TRBD2 (6 bases). Between the trimmed V and J ends, which lost 4 bases and 11 bases, there was a span of 12 bases. The CDR3 is made up of 11 amino acids. Germline V gene lookup returns CDR1 SGHTS and CDR2 YDEGEE. DNA of the CDR3: TGTGCCAGCAGCGGGGTAGCGGTTCAGTACTTC. This codes for CASSGVAVQYF.

Many counts were recorded for this clonotype. This chain links TRBV5-1 with TRBJ2-7; D gene ambiguous. The germline V and J ends were trimmed by 0 bases and 3 bases, with 7 bases remaining between them. Looked up from germline, CDR1 is SGHRS and CDR2 is YFSETQ. CDR3 length: 13 amino acids. The CDR3 nucleotides read TGCGCCAGCAGCTTGGACTATTACTACGAGCAGTACTTC. Its translation is CASSLDYYYEQYF.

This clonotype was detected only a few times. This chain connects TRBV11-1 to TRBJ2-7; TRBD2 matches at 7 bases. CDR1 is SGHAT and CDR2 is FQDESV in the germline V gene (reference sequence). The CDR3 totals 18 residues. The V and J ends lost 2 bases and 0 bases, in that order; junction bases with no gene match: 13. CDR3 nucleotides: TGTGCCAGCAGCTTATTGGAAGGTCTAGCGGCCAACTCCTACGAGCAGTACTTC. Its protein is CASSLLEGLAANSYEQYF.

The chain carries TRBV7-8 and TRBJ2-6, with 7 bases that match TRBD1. The length of the CDR3 is 17 residues. Losses at the gene ends were 3 bases for V and 1 base for J; bases not matched to a gene: 6. Germline CDR1 is SGHVS and CDR2 is FQNEAQ. This chain's CDR3 is CASSLTGTQSGANVLTF. The CDR3 DNA reads as TGTGCCAGCAGCTTGACAGGGACGCAGTCTGGGGCCAACGTCCTGACTTTC.

This clonotype appeared a few times. J is TRBJ1-1 and V is TRBV5-1; D is undetermined. The CDR3 extends over 15 amino acids. Trimming removed 5 bases at V and 4 bases at J, with 18 bases between. Germline-derived CDR1 and CDR2 are SGHRS and YFSETQ. The CDR3 loop is CASRMDAGKGTEAFF. The CDR3 DNA follows: TGCGCCAGCAGAATGGACGCCGGAAAAGGCACTGAAGCTTTCTTT.

The chain couples TRBV27 to TRBJ1-1; D remains ambiguous. From germline, CDR1 is MNHEY and CDR2 SMNVEV (reference sequence). The CDR3 is 14 residues long. V lost 2 bases and J lost 3, with 10 bases in between. CDR3 sequence: CASSLRSRDTEAFF. The CDR3 coding sequence is TGTGCCAGCAGTTTAAGGTCCCGTGACACTGAAGCTTTCTTT.

This clonotype has a count of ten or more. The genes are TRBV20-1 and TRBJ1-2; D gene unclear. Per germline, CDR1 DFQATT and CDR2 SNEGSKA (reference sequence). The V gene lost 2 bases and the J gene lost 6 bases, with 19 bases spanning the gap. The CDR3 totals 15 residues. The chain's CDR3 is CSARKAQTSVDGYTF. Here the CDR3 DNA reads TGCAGTGCTAGAAAGGCGCAGACGTCTGTGGATGGCTACACCTTC.